This T cell receptor beta chain derives from a study of T cell changes during pregnancy in multiple sclerosis (dated 2019 in TCRdb). In the study overall: In women with multiple sclerosis, the researchers looked at how the T cell repertoire shifted as pregnancy progressed.

Libraries came from the immunoSEQ multiplex PCR assay. This immuneACCESS table, as held by TCRdb, lists in-frame sequences with V and J called but not all clones. Of the missing ones, under half trace to an unresolved V gene in checked studies; the others have no known cause. The sample table contains over 75,000 clones; only one count was recorded for around 94% of them. The ten top clones hold roughly 3% of the sample. Spanning cysteine to phenylalanine, the CDR3 consists of 15 amino acids. Here the CDR3 DNA is all that survives: 45 bases in frame from base 1. Here V drops 6 bases and J drops 2 bases, and the junction holds 4 bases not matched to any gene. The germline V gene (reference sequence) sets CDR1 to LNHDA and CDR2 to SQIVND. About this clone: Its cognate antigen has yet to be identified. Base qualities are missing; no much larger clone stands one base away.

The TCR was taken from a female donor with multiple sclerosis, enrolled in a pregnancy study. This sample comprised peripheral blood, obtained in the first trimester of pregnancy. In this chain, TRBV19 is recombined with TRBJ2-1; a stretch of 10 junction bases matches TRBD2. The DNA reads as follows: TGTGCCAGTAGCATACTAGCGGGAACCTACAATGAGCAGTTCTTC. This yields the protein CASSILAGTYNEQFF. Joined to the reference TRBV19 and TRBJ2-1 proteins, this CDR3 gives the full variable domain: DGGITQSPKYLFRKEGQNVTLSCEQNLNHDAMYWYRQDPGQGLRLIYYSQIVNDFQKGDIAEGYSVSREKKESFPLTVTSAQKNPTAFYLCASSILAGTYNEQFFGPGTRLTVL.